This passage covers 20 T cell receptor beta chains from one sample sequenced in a study of glioma-infiltrating T cells. TCR alpha and beta CDR3 regions were amplified from RNA using iRepertoire nested multiplex PCR. From the multiplex PCR reads, TCRdb called clonotypes with MiXCR, one entry per CDR3 protein. Counted here are approximately 90,000 distinct CDR3 sequences, 20% to 25% occurring once; the ten biggest clones make up more than 6.5%. Specimen: glioma tissue, nonneoplastic brain tissue, or PBMCs (not recorded which). The receptors were sampled from a human donor with low-grade glioma or glioblastoma, undergoing nonglioma brain surgery, or in good health (not recorded which).

With respect to this clonotype: The CDR3 carries no conserved terminal phenylalanine or tryptophan, so it likely arises from a read error. The J gene is TRBJ2-5, the V gene TRBV11-2; D gene uncertain. V lost 9 bases and J 5 bases, leaving 16 bases between the germline ends. The CDR3 has 13 amino acids. Germline loops: CDR1 SGHAT, CDR2 FQNNGV. As DNA, the CDR3 is TGTGCCAGTAAGGACCCCTGGTGGGAGACCCAGTACCTC. Protein: CASKDPWWETQYL.

The table lists this clonotype with many counts. This rearrangement joins TRBV7-6 to TRBJ1-1; TRBD1 agrees at 7 bases. V lost 4 bases to trimming and J lost 2 bases; unmatched junction nucleotides: 7. The CDR3 covers 15 residues. Germline values: CDR1 SGHVS, CDR2 FNYEAQ. CDR3 loop: CASSYHRDRNTEAFF. The CDR3, as DNA: TGTGCCAGCAGCTACCACCGGGACAGAAACACTGAAGCTTTCTTT.

By share, this clonotype ranks as medium-sized. The V gene is TRBV20-1, the J gene TRBJ2-5, with 7 positions matching TRBD1. Per the germline V gene, CDR1 is DFQATT and CDR2 is SNEGSKA (reference sequence). CDR3 length: 12 amino acids. J gave up 4 bases and V 8 bases, and 7 bases lay outside the gene matches. The CDR3 loop is CSTQTGRETQYF. DNA of the CDR3: TGCAGTACTCAGACAGGGCGAGAGACCCAGTACTTC.

The CDR3 region is CATAEGGGNTIYF. In DNA form, the CDR3 reads TGTGCCACCGCCGAGGGGGGAGGAAACACCATATATTTT. This chain uses TRBV2 with TRBJ1-3, with a possible D match to TRBD1 (6 bases). Germline-derived CDR1 and CDR2 are SNHLY and FYNNEI. CDR3 length equals 13 residues. V was trimmed by 10 bases and J by 4 bases, leaving 14 bases between them.

Within the sample, this clonotype is medium-sized. The DNA of the CDR3 is TGTGCCAGCAGTACGCAGACTGAAGCTTTCTTT. Protein product: CASSTQTEAFF. This chain connects TRBV28 to TRBJ1-1; D gene uncertain. The CDR3 consists of 11 residues. Germline CDR1 is MDHEN and CDR2 is SYDVKM. V lost 5 bases and J 5 bases, leaving 6 bases between the germline ends.

This clonotype was detected only once. This chain joins TRBV6-6 and TRBJ1-1; 8 bases agree with TRBD1. Per the germline V gene, CDR1 is MNHNY and CDR2 is SVGAGI (reference sequence). With V trimmed by 2 bases and J by 6 bases, 8 bases remained unmatched. The CDR3 totals 15 residues. The CDR3: CASSYGQGRVAEAFF. CDR3 nucleotide sequence: TGTGCCAGCAGTTACGGACAGGGTCGTGTGGCTGAAGCTTTCTTT.

The chain has TRBV6-9 and TRBJ1-5; no definite D call. V lost 3 bases and J lost 11, with 11 bases in between. This CDR3 is built from 12 residues. CDR1 is MNHGY and CDR2 is SVAAGI in the germline V gene. The CDR3 spells CASSYGRGAQHF. The CDR3 nucleotides read TGTGCCAGCAGTTACGGGCGTGGGGCCCAGCATTTT.

This clonotype is labeled as medium-sized. The chain has TRBV27 and TRBJ1-5; D not certain. V lost 2 bases and J lost 7, with 15 bases in between. The CDR3 has 15 residues. CDR1 MNHEY and CDR2 SMNVEV come from the germline V gene (reference sequence). For the CDR3, the DNA is TGTGCCAGCAGTTTAAATTTCGCAGGCGGACAGCCCCAGCATTTT. It codes for CASSLNFAGGQPQHF.

Details on this clonotype: This may come from a read error, since a much larger clone is one base off. This rearrangement joins TRBV2 to TRBJ1-3; 8 bases are shared with TRBD1. Trimming cost V 6 bases and J 6 bases; bases outside gene matches: 7. CDR3 size: 14 residues. Germline CDR1 is SNHLY and CDR2 is FYNNEI. CDR3 sequence reads: CASRGTGDVNTIYF. CDR3 nucleotide sequence: TGTGCCAGCAGGGGGACAGGAGATGTAAACACCATATATTTT.

With regard to this clonotype: This may be a read error, as it is one base from a much larger clone. Since the CDR3 does not end with the conserved phenylalanine or tryptophan, this likely comes from a read error. The chain is built from TRBV4-1 and TRBJ1-5; D gene ambiguous. V was cut by 1 base and J by 9 bases, with 10 bases left in between. The length of the CDR3 is 13 residues. Germline V CDR1 and CDR2: MGHRA, YSYEKL. CDR3 bases: TGCGCCAGCAGCCAAGTAGGTCGGTGGCCCCAGCATTCT. The encoded protein is CASSQVGRWPQHS.

The chain is built from TRBV4-2 and TRBJ2-2; D is undetermined. Germline V gene sequence: CDR1 LGHNA, CDR2 YNFKEQ. V was cut by 1 base and J by 0 bases, with 9 bases left in between. The CDR3 covers 16 residues. CDR3: CASSQGMGSNTGELFF. In DNA form, the CDR3 reads TGTGCCAGCAGCCAAGGTATGGGCTCGAACACCGGGGAGCTGTTTTTT.

With regard to this clonotype: This may stem from a read error, because a much larger clone lies one nucleotide away. V usage is TRBV2 and J usage is TRBJ1-2; D uncertain. Germline CDR1 SNHLY, CDR2 FYNNEI. Trimming removed 6 bases at V and 7 bases at J, with 18 bases between. There are 14 residues in the CDR3. CDR3 in DNA: TGTGCCAGCAGGGTGGACGGACTGCCGGGTGGCTACACCTTC. Its protein is CASRVDGLPGGYTF.

There are many counts of this clonotype. The chain links TRBV2 to TRBJ1-2; D is undetermined. V lost 7 bases and J 2 bases, leaving 17 bases between the germline ends. The length of the CDR3 is 15 residues. Germline V gene data show CDR1 as SNHLY and CDR2 as FYNNEI. The CDR3 DNA is TGTGCCAGCACCGAAAATGGCACCCCCAACTATGGCTACACCTTC. The encoded protein is CASTENGTPNYGYTF.

This clonotype occurred once. A much larger clone differs from this one at a single base, so this may be a read error. The chain couples TRBV5-1 to TRBJ2-5; D possibly uses TRBD1 or TRBD2 (5 bases each). V lost 1 base and J 5 bases, leaving 12 bases between the germline ends. The germline V gene encodes CDR1 SGHRS and CDR2 YFSETQ. The CDR3 is 14 amino acids. The CDR3 nucleotides are TGCGCCAGCAGCTTGCCGGGGACCGAGGAGACCCAGTACTTC. This sequence encodes CASSLPGTEETQYF.

The chain employs TRBV20-1 and TRBJ2-1, with 11 bases aligning to TRBD2. The trim removed 6 bases at V and 9 bases at J, leaving 16 bases unmatched. CDR1 DFQATT and CDR2 SNEGSKA come from the germline V gene (reference sequence). The CDR3 consists of 16 residues. CDR3 nucleotides: TGCAGTGCCAGCAGTCCCGGGACTAGCGGTCGCCGTGAGCAGTTCTTC. Residues: CSASSPGTSGRREQFF.

This clonotype appeared many times. This sequence joins TRBV4-2 and TRBJ2-1; 9 bases line up with TRBD1. Germline assignment: CDR1 LGHNA and CDR2 YNFKEQ. V dropped 4 bases and J dropped 0; count of bases not matched to a gene: 7. There are 17 residues in the CDR3. CDR3 coding DNA: TGTGCCAGCAGCCCCGGGGGGACAGGGAGCTCCTACAATGAGCAGTTCTTC. Translating gives CASSPGGTGSSYNEQFF.

V usage is TRBV3-1 and J usage is TRBJ2-1; 14 bases match TRBD2. V gave up 2 bases and J gave up 7 bases; unmatched junction bases: 10. Germline CDR1 reads LGHDT; CDR2 reads YNNKEL (reference sequence). The CDR3 totals 18 residues. Here the CDR3 reads CASSQLAGLAGVLNEQFF. The CDR3 DNA reads as TGTGCCAGCAGCCAACTTGCGGGACTAGCGGGAGTTTTAAATGAGCAGTTCTTC.

The V and J genes are TRBV29-1 and TRBJ1-2; D gene unclear. CDR3 length: 15 amino acids. Germline CDR1 SQVTM, CDR2 ANQGSEA. V was cut by 6 bases and J by 0 bases, with 17 bases left in between. CDR3 bases: TGCAGCGTACCCGTCCGCTCCGAAGCTAACTATGGCTACACCTTC. Amino acid sequence: CSVPVRSEANYGYTF.

This chain uses TRBV10-3 with TRBJ1-1; D unresolved. CDR1 is ENHRY, CDR2 SYGVKD, per germline. The CDR3 runs 12 residues. The V end lost 4 bases, the J end lost 3 bases, and 6 bases lay between the germline ends. CDR3 sequence (DNA): TGTGCCATCAGTGCCCCAGACACTGAAGCTTTCTTT. As protein: CAISAPDTEAFF.

The CDR3 DNA reads as TGTGCCAGTAGTACCAGACTAGCGGGAGAGGCGGAGACCCAGTACTTC. Its protein is CASSTRLAGEAETQYF. The chain joins TRBV19 to TRBJ2-5; 12 bases map to TRBD2. Germline assignment: CDR1 LNHDA and CDR2 SQIVND (reference sequence). After removal of 4 bases from V and 5 bases from J, the junction contained 8 bases not matched to a gene. The CDR3 spans 16 residues.